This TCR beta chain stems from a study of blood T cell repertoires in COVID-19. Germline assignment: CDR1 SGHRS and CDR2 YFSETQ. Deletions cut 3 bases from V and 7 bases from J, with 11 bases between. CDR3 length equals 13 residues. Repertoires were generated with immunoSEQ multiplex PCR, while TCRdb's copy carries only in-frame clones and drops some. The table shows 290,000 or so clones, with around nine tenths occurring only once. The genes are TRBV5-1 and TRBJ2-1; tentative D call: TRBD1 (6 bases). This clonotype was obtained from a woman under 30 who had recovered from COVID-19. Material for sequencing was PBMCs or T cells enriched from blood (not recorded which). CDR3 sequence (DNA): TGCGCCAGCAGCTACCCCAGGGGAAATGAGCAGTTCTTC. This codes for CASSYPRGNEQFF.